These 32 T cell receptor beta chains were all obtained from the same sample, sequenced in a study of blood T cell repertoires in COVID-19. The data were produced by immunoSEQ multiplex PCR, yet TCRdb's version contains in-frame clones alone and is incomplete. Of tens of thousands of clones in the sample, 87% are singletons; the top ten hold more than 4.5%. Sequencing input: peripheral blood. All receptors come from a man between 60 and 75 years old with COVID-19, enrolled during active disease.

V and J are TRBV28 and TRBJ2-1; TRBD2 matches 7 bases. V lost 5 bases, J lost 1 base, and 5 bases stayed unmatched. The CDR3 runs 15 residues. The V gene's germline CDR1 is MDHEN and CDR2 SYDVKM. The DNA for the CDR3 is TGTGCCAGCAGTAGGACTAGTCTTTCCTACAATGAGCAGTTCTTC. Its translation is CASSRTSLSYNEQFF. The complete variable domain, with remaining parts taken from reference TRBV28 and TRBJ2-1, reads DVKVTQSSRYLVKRTGEKVFLECVQDMDHENMFWYRQDPGLGLRLIYFSYDVKMKEKGDIPEGYSVSREKKERFSLILESASTNQTSMYLCASSRTSLSYNEQFFGPGTRLTVL.

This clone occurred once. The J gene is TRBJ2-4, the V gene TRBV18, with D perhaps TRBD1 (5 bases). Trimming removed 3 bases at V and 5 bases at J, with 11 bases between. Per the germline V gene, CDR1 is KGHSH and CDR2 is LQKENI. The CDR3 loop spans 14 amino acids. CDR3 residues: CASSPREGQNIQYF. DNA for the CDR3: TGTGCCAGCTCACCCAGGGAAGGGCAAAACATTCAGTACTTC.

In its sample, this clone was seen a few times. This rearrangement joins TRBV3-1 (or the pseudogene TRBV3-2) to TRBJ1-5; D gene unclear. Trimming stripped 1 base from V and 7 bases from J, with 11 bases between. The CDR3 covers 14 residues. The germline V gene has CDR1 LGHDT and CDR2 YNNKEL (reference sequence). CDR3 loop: CASSQVSDSQPQHF. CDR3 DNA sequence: TGTGCCAGCAGCCAAGTATCAGATTCCCAGCCCCAGCATTTT.

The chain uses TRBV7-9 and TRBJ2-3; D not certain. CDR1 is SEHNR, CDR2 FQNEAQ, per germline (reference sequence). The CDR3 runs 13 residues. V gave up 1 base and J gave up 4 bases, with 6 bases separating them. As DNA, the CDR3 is TGTGCCAGCAGCTTAGGAGTCGCAGATACGCAGTATTTT. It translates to CASSLGVADTQYF. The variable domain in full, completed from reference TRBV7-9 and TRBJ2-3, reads DTGVSQNPRHKITKRGQNVTFRCDPISEHNRLYWYRQTLGQGPEFLTYFQNEAQLEKSRLLSDRFSAERPKGSFSTLEIQRTEQGDSAMYLCASSLGVADTQYFGPGTRLTVL.

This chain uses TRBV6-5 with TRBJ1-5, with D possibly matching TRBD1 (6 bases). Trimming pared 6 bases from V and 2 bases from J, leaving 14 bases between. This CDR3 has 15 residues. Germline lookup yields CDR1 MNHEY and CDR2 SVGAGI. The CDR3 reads CASSREGVGNQPQHF. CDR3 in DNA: TGTGCCAGCAGCCGAGAGGGGGTTGGCAATCAGCCCCAGCATTTT.

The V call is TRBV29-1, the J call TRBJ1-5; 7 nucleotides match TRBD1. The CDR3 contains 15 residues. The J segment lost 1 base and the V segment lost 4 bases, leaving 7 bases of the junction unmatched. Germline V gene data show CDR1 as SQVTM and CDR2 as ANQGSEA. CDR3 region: CSVVLGGGSNQPQHF. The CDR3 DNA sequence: TGCAGCGTTGTGCTAGGGGGCGGGAGCAATCAGCCCCAGCATTTT.

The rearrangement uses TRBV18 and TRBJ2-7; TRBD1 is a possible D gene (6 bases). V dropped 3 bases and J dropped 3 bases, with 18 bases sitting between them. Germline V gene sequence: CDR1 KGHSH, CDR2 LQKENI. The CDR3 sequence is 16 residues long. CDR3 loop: CASSPIYRENRYEQYF. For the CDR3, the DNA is TGTGCCAGCTCACCTATCTACAGGGAAAATCGCTACGAGCAGTACTTC.

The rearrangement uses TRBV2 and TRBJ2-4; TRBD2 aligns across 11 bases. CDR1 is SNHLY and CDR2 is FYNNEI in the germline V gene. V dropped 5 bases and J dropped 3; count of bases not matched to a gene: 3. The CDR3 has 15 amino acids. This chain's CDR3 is CASSLAGGGKNIQYF. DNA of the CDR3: TGTGCCAGCAGTCTAGCGGGAGGTGGCAAAAACATTCAGTACTTC.

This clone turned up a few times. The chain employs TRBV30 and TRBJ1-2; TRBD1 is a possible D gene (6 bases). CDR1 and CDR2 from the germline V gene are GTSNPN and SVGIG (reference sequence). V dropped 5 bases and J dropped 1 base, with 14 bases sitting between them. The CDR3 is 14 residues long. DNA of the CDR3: TGTGCCTGGGGTACAGGGACCTTTAACTATGGCTACACCTTC. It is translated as CAWGTGTFNYGYTF. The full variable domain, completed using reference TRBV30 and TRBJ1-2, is SQTIHQWPATLVQPVGSPLSLECTVEGTSNPNLYWYRQAAGRGLQLLFYSVGIGQISSEVPQNLSASRPQDRQFILSSKKLLLSDSGFYLCAWGTGTFNYGYTFGSGTRLTVV.

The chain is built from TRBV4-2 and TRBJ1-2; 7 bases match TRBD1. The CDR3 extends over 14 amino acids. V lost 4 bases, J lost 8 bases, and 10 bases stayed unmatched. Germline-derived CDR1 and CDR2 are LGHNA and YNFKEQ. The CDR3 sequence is CASSLKTGRVGYTF. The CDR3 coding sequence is TGTGCCAGCAGCCTTAAGACAGGGCGGGTGGGCTACACCTTC.

In DNA form, the CDR3 reads TGCAGCGTTGAGAGGACTAGCGGGAGCAATGAGCAGTTCTTC. Encoded protein: CSVERTSGSNEQFF. The V gene is TRBV29-1, the J gene TRBJ2-1; 13 nucleotides match TRBD2. Germline CDR1 and CDR2: SQVTM and ANQGSEA. This CDR3 contains 14 residues. J was trimmed by 6 bases and V by 3 bases; bases with no gene match: 2.

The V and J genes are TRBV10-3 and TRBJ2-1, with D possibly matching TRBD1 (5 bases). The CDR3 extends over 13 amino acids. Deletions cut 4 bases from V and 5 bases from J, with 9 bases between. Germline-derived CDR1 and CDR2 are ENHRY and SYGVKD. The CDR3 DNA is TGTGCCATCAGTGCCGACAGCAACAATGAGCAGTTCTTC. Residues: CAISADSNNEQFF.

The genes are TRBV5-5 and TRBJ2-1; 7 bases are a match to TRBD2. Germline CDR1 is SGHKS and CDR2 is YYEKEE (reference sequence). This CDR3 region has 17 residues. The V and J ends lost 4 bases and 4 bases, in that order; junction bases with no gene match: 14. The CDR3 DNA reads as TGTGCCAGCAGCCCTAAGGATAGCGGGCTGGGATACAATGAGCAGTTCTTC. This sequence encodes CASSPKDSGLGYNEQFF.

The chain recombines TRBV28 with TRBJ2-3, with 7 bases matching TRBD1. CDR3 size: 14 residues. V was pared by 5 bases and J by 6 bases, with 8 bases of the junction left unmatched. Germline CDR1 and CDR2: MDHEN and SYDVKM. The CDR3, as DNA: TGTGCCAGCAGTCTGGGACAGTCCCTGGATACGCAGTATTTT. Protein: CASSLGQSLDTQYF.

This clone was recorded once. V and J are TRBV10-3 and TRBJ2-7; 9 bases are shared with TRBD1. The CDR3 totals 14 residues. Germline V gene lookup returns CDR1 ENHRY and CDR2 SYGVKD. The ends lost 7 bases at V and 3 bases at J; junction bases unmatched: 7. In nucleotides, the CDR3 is TGTGCCATCACGGCGGGACAGGGTTTCTACGAGCAGTACTTC. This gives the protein CAITAGQGFYEQYF.

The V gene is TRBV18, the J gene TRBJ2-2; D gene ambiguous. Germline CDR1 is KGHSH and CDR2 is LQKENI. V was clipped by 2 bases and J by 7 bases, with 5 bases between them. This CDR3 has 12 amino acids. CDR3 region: CASSPTHGELFF. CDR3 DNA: TGTGCCAGCTCACCAACTCACGGGGAGCTGTTTTTT.

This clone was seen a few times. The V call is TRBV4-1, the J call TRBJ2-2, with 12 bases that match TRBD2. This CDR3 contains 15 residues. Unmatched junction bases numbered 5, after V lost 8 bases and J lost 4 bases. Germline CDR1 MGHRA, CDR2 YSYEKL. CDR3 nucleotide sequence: TGCGCCAGCGCTCGACTAGCGGGAGCCACCGGGGAGCTGTTTTTT. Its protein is CASARLAGATGELFF.

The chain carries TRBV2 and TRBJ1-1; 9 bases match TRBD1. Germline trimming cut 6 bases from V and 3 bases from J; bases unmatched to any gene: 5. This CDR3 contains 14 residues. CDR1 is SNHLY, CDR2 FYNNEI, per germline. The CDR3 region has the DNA TGTGCCAGCAGGGACAGGGGATGGGACACTGAAGCTTTCTTT. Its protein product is CASRDRGWDTEAFF.

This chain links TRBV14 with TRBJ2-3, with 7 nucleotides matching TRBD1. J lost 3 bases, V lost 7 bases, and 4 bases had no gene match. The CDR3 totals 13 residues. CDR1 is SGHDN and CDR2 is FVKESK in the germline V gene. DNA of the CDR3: TGTGCCAGCAAATACAGGGGAACAGATACGCAGTATTTT. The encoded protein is CASKYRGTDTQYF.

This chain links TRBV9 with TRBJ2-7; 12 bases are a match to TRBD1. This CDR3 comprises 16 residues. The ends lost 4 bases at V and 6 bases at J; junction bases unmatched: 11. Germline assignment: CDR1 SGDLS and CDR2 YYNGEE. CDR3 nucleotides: TGTGCCAGCAGCCCCAGTATCGGGGACAGGGGGCGCGAGCAGTACTTC. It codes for CASSPSIGDRGREQYF. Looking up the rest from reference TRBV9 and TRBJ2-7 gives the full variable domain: DSGVTQTPKHLITATGQRVTLRCSPRSGDLSVYWYQQSLDQGLQFLIQYYNGEERAKGNILERFSAQQFPDLHSELNLSSLELGDSALYFCASSPSIGDRGREQYFGPGTRLTVT.

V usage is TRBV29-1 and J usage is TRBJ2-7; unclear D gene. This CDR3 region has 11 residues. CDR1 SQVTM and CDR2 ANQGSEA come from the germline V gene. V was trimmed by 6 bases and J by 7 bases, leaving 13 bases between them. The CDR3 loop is CSVGTAGEQYF. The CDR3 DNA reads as TGCAGCGTAGGCACCGCAGGAGAGCAGTACTTC.

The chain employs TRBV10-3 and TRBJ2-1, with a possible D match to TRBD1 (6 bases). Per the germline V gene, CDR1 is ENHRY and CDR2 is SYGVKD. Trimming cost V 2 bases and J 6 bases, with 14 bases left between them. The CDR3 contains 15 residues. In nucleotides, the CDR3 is TGTGCCATCAGTGAGCCATACAGGGCACGCAATGAGCAGTTCTTC. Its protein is CAISEPYRARNEQFF.

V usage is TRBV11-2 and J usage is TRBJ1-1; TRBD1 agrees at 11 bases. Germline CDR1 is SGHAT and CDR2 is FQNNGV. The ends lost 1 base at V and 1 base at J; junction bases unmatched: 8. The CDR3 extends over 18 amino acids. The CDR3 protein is CASSLVLGQGAKNTEAFF. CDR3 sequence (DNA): TGTGCCAGCAGCTTAGTTCTAGGACAGGGGGCTAAGAACACTGAAGCTTTCTTT.

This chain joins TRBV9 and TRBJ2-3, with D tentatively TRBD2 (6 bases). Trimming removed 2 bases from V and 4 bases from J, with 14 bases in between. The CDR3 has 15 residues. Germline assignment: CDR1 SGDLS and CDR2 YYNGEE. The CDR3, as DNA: TGTGCCAGCAGCGTGGGGCTAGGGAGGCCAGATACGCAGTATTTT. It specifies CASSVGLGRPDTQYF.

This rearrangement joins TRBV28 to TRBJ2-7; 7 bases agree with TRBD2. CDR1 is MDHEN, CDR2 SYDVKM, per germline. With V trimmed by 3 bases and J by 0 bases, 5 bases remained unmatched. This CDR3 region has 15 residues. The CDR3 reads CASSFQLANSYEQYF. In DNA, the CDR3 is TGTGCCAGCAGTTTCCAACTAGCGAACTCCTACGAGCAGTACTTC.

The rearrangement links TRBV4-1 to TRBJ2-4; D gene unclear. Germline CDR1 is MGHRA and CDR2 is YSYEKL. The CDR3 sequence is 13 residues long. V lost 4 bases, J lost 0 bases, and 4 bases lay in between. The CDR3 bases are TGCGCCAGCAGCCCTTCAGCCAAAAACATTCAGTACTTC. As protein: CASSPSAKNIQYF.

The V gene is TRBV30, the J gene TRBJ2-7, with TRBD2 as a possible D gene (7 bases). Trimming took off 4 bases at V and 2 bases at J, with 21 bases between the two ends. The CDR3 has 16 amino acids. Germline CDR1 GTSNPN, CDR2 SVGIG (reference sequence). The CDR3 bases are TGTGCCTGGAAAGAGGGGGGGAAATTCTTTACCTACGAGCAGTACTTC. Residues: CAWKEGGKFFTYEQYF.

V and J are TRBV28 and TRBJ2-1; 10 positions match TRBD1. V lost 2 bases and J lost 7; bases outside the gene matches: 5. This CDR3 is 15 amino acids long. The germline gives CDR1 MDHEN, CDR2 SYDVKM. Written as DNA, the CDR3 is TGTGCCAGCAGTTTAGGGGACAGGGGAGGTAATGAGCAGTTCTTC. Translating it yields CASSLGDRGGNEQFF.

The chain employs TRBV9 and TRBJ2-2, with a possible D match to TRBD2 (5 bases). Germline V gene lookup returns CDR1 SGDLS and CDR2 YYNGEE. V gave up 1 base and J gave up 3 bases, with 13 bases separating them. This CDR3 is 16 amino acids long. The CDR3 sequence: CASSVRGQQDTGELFF. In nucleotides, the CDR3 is TGTGCCAGCAGCGTACGCGGGCAGCAAGACACCGGGGAGCTGTTTTTT.

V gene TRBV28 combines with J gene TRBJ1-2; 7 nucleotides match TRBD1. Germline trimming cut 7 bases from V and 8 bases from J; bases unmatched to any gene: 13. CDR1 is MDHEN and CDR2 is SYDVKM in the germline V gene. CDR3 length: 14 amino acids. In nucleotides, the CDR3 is TGTGCCAGCATTGTTGGTCCGACAGGGCAAGGCTACACCTTC. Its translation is CASIVGPTGQGYTF.

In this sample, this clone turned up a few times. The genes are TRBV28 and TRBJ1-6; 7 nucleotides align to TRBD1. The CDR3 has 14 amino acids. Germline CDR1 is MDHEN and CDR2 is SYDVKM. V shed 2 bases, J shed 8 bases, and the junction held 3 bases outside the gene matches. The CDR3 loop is CASSLTGVYSPLHF. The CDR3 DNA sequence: TGTGCCAGCAGTTTAACAGGGGTTTATTCACCCCTCCACTTT.

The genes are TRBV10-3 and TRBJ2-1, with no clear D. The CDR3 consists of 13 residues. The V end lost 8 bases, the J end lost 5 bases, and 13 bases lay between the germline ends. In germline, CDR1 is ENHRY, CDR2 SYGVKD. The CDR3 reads CAISIAVNNEQFF. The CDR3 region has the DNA TGTGCCATCTCGATCGCGGTCAACAATGAGCAGTTCTTC.